This TCR beta chain was identified during a study of blood T cell repertoires in COVID-19. This CDR3 region has 14 residues. Trimming removed 0 bases at V and 0 bases at J, with 4 bases between. Per the germline V gene, CDR1 is SGHTS and CDR2 is YDEGEE. Produced via immunoSEQ multiplex PCR; TCRdb's table is partial and in-frame only. The top ten hold 3% to 4.5% of the sample, which has around 300,000 clones, about nine tenths seen once. The receptor's source is a woman between 35 and 50 years old with acute or convalescent COVID-19. V usage is TRBV5-8 and J usage is TRBJ1-5; D is uncertain. The sequenced sample was peripheral blood. CDR3 region: CASSLDSSNQPQHF. The CDR3 DNA reads TGTGCCAGCAGCTTGGACAGTAGCAATCAGCCCCAGCATTTT.